Listed here is a single TCR beta chain. Antigen specificity is unknown. The protocol was immunoSEQ multiplex PCR, while the TCRdb copy is restricted to in-frame clones and leaves out a portion. The top ten clones hold around 6.5% of a sample with some 100,000 clones, over 65% of them seen once. Trimming cost V 5 bases and J 2 bases, with 13 bases left between them. Germline CDR1 is SEHNR and CDR2 is FQNEAQ (reference sequence). CDR3 size: 15 residues. These data are taken from a study of PD-1 blockade in mismatch repair-deficient tumors. About the research overall: Patients had around 12 mismatch repair-deficient cancer types, all previously treated and progressing.

Study observations and caveats: Tumor-resident clones, often undetectable pretreatment in blood, expanded then contracted after pembrolizumab.

This TCR was recovered from an adult with mismatch repair-deficient cancer. The material was peripheral blood, obtained about eight months after starting pembrolizumab. The J gene is TRBJ2-1, the V gene TRBV7-9, with a tentative D call TRBD2 (6 bases). The CDR3 sequence: CASSPAGRPYNEQFF. CDR3 nucleotides: TGTGCCAGCAGCCCGGCGGGGCGACCCTACAATGAGCAGTTCTTC.